The 9 T cell receptor beta chains given below trace back to one sample, sequenced in a study of blood T cell repertoires in COVID-19. TCRdb's copy holds only in-frame clones and misses some; the assay was immunoSEQ multiplex PCR. This table has about 140,000 clones, approximately 80% appearing once. Sequencing was carried out using peripheral blood. The origin of the receptors is a human donor in a cohort sampled during active COVID-19.

This chain links TRBV5-1 with TRBJ1-4; a possible D gene is TRBD1 (6 bases). Trimming took off 4 bases at V and 3 bases at J, with 13 bases between the two ends. The V gene's germline CDR1 is SGHRS and CDR2 YFSETQ. The CDR3 runs 15 residues. DNA for the CDR3: TGCGCCAGCAGCCCAGGGGTTTCGGCTAATGAAAAACTGTTTTTT. This gives the protein CASSPGVSANEKLFF.

This chain links TRBV7-3 with TRBJ2-5; TRBD1 matches 7 bases. With V trimmed by 5 bases and J by 9 bases, 9 bases remained unmatched. CDR1 is SGHTA, CDR2 FQGTGA, per germline. CDR3 length: 13 residues. The CDR3 bases are TGTGCCAGCAGCCCATATCCCCAGGGGGCCCAGTACTTC. This sequence encodes CASSPYPQGAQYF.

This clone has only a few counts. The J gene is TRBJ2-1, the V gene TRBV4-1; D is uncertain. V was shortened by 2 bases and J by 3 bases, with 5 bases between the two germline ends. The CDR3 consists of 13 residues. Germline-derived CDR1 and CDR2 are MGHRA and YSYEKL. The CDR3: CASSQSLYNEQFF. CDR3 sequence (DNA): TGCGCCAGCAGCCAATCACTCTACAATGAGCAGTTCTTC.

The table lists this clone with a count of one. The chain links TRBV18 to TRBJ1-1, with TRBD1 matching 8 bases. Per the germline V gene, CDR1 is KGHSH and CDR2 is LQKENI. After removal of 6 bases from V and 1 base from J, the junction contained 7 bases not matched to a gene. The CDR3 loop spans 15 amino acids. CDR3 loop: CASSPGQGWNTEAFF. CDR3 sequence (DNA): TGTGCCAGCTCCCCCGGACAGGGTTGGAACACTGAAGCTTTCTTT.

V usage is TRBV6-5 and J usage is TRBJ1-1; the D gene is possibly TRBD1 (6 bases). Germline CDR1 reads MNHEY; CDR2 reads SVGAGI. CDR3 length: 16 amino acids. Trimming pared 2 bases from V and 0 bases from J, leaving 13 bases between. CDR3 DNA sequence: TGTGCCAGCAGTTACATGGGACACCAGATGAACACTGAAGCTTTCTTT. Its translation: CASSYMGHQMNTEAFF.

This chain links TRBV5-5 with TRBJ1-2; the D gene is possibly TRBD1 (5 bases). V was cut by 0 bases and J by 6 bases, with 15 bases left in between. The CDR3 sequence is 15 residues long. Germline-derived CDR1 and CDR2 are SGHKS and YYEKEE (reference sequence). The CDR3 here is CASSLGQFRKDGYTF. CDR3 nucleotides: TGTGCCAGCAGCTTGGGACAGTTCAGGAAAGATGGCTACACCTTC.

V is TRBV6-2 or TRBV6-3 and J is TRBJ2-6; D is unresolved. Between the trimmed V and J ends, which lost 4 bases and 1 base, there was a span of 11 bases. Looked up from germline, CDR1 is MNHEY and CDR2 is SVGEGT. This CDR3 region has 16 residues. CDR3 sequence (DNA): TGTGCCAGCAGTTCCTGGGCCTTTTCTGGGGCCAACGTCCTGACTTTC. Translation gives CASSSWAFSGANVLTF.

A single count supports this clone. This chain connects TRBV5-1 to TRBJ2-7; D perhaps matches TRBD2 (6 bases). The V and J ends lost 0 bases and 0 bases respectively, with 13 bases between them. CDR3 length: 16 residues. Germline lookup yields CDR1 SGHRS and CDR2 YFSETQ. The DNA for the CDR3 is TGCGCCAGCAGCTTGGCGCCTAGCGAGAGCTCCTACGAGCAGTACTTC. Its translation is CASSLAPSESSYEQYF.

V usage is TRBV6-1 and J usage is TRBJ1-2; TRBD1 is a possible D gene (6 bases). Germline-derived CDR1 and CDR2 are MNHNS and SASEGT. V lost 2 bases and J lost 8, with 18 bases in between. There are 15 residues in the CDR3. The CDR3 DNA reads TGTGCCAGCAGTGAAAGAGGGGGGGATCTATGGGGCTACACCTTC. Translating it yields CASSERGGDLWGYTF.